The TCR beta chain described here comes from a study of OX40 agonist ivuxolimab in advanced cancers. Germline V lookup: CDR1 SGHRS, CDR2 YFSETQ. The CDR3 has 15 residues. Trimming removed 4 bases from V and 3 bases from J; junction bases left unmatched: 6. TCRdb's copy holds only in-frame clones and misses some; the assay was immunoSEQ multiplex PCR. The data hold about 70,000 clones, with 85% observed a single time. Source: CD4+ or CD8+ T cells sorted from blood, taken in a trial of the OX40 agonist ivuxolimab. This receptor was obtained from an adult with an advanced solid tumor such as melanoma, head and neck, liver or kidney cancer. The chain couples TRBV5-1 to TRBJ2-3; 9 positions match TRBD1. As DNA, the CDR3 is TGCGCCAGCAGCGAAGGGGACAGGGCAACAGATACGCAGTATTTT. This gives the protein CASSEGDRATDTQYF.